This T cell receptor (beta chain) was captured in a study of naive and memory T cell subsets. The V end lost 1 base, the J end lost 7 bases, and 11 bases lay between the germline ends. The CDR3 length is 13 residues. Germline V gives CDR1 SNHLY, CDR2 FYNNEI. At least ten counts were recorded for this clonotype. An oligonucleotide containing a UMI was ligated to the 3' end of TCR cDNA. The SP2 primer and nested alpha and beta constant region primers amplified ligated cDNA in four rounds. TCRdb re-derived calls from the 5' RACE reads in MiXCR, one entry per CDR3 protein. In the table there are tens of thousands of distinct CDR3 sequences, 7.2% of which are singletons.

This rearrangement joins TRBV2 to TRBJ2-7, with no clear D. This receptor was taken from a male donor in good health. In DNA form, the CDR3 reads TGTGCCAGCAGTGAAGGGTTTGTGGGGGAGCAGTACTTC. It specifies CASSEGFVGEQYF.